These 15 T cell receptor beta chains were all obtained from the same sample, sequenced in a study of human thymus T cells. TCRdb's table, derived via immunoSEQ multiplex PCR, lists solely in-frame clones and lacks some. The data hold roughly 120,000 clones, with about 94% observed a single time. Resections removed during corrective heart surgery provided the thymus tissue used. The sequenced sample was thymus tissue. The receptors were sampled from a boy under three years old with a congenital heart defect but otherwise immunologically healthy.

The chain is built from TRBV12-5 and TRBJ1-1, with D perhaps matching TRBD1 (5 bases). The CDR3 length is 12 residues. V was shortened by 5 bases and J by 1 base, with 5 bases between the two germline ends. CDR1 and CDR2 (germline): LGHNT, FRNRAP. The CDR3 nucleotides are TGTGCTAGTGGTCAGGGGAACACTGAAGCTTTCTTT. Translating gives CASGQGNTEAFF.

This rearrangement joins TRBV7-2 to TRBJ2-7; D possibly corresponds to TRBD1 (5 bases). V was trimmed by 5 bases and J by 7 bases, leaving 9 bases between them. Per the germline V gene, CDR1 is SGHTA and CDR2 is FQGNSA. The CDR3 sequence is 11 residues long. CDR3 amino acids: CASSPGQEQYF. The CDR3 bases are TGTGCCAGCAGCCCCGGACAAGAGCAGTACTTC.

The chain joins TRBV28 to TRBJ2-3; TRBD2 aligns across 12 bases. This CDR3 has 22 amino acids. CDR1 is MDHEN, CDR2 SYDVKM, per germline. After removal of 3 bases from V and 2 bases from J, the junction contained 21 bases not matched to a gene. CDR3 nucleotides: TGTGCCAGCAGTTTTCACTGGACACCGGGACTAGCGGGCGCCAATTTCACAGATACGCAGTATTTT. Translating gives CASSFHWTPGLAGANFTDTQYF. Complete variable domain (other parts from reference TRBV28 and TRBJ2-3): DVKVTQSSRYLVKRTGEKVFLECVQDMDHENMFWYRQDPGLGLRLIYFSYDVKMKEKGDIPEGYSVSREKKERFSLILESASTNQTSMYLCASSFHWTPGLAGANFTDTQYFGPGTRLTVL.

This clone occurred once. The V gene is TRBV5-1, the J gene TRBJ2-7, with D perhaps assigned TRBD1 or TRBD2 (5 bases each). The V and J ends lost 4 bases and 7 bases respectively, with 30 bases between them. The germline V gene has CDR1 SGHRS and CDR2 YFSETQ. There are 18 residues in the CDR3. The chain's CDR3 is CASSPYALRDPSKWEQYF. The CDR3 coding sequence is TGCGCCAGCAGCCCTTACGCCCTCCGGGACCCCAGCAAGTGGGAGCAGTACTTC.

This rearrangement joins TRBV4-3 to TRBJ1-4; no reliable D call. Trimming removed 1 base from V and 7 bases from J, with 13 bases in between. There are 15 residues in the CDR3. CDR1 and CDR2 from the germline V gene are LGHNA and YSLEER. CDR3 region: CASSQAPQMSEKLFF. CDR3 coding DNA: TGCGCCAGCAGCCAAGCCCCGCAGATGAGTGAAAAACTGTTTTTT.

This clone was picked up one time. The J gene is TRBJ1-4, the V gene TRBV5-1; D unresolved. Germline CDR1 reads SGHRS; CDR2 reads YFSETQ. Trimming took off 0 bases at V and 5 bases at J, with 11 bases between the two ends. CDR3 size: 15 residues. CDR3 sequence: CASSLGRLPNEKLFF. CDR3 in DNA: TGCGCCAGCAGCTTGGGTCGTCTCCCAAATGAAAAACTGTTTTTT.

The genes are TRBV21-1 and TRBJ2-2; the listed D gene, TRBD1, was not tested against the DNA. TRBV21-1 represents a pseudogene. The CDR3 is made up of 17 amino acids. CDR3 sequence: CASSKGNGQVNTGELFF. The CDR3 DNA follows: TGTGCCAGCAGCAAAGGGAATGGACAGGTGAACACCGGGGAGCTGTTTTTT.

The J gene is TRBJ1-3, the V gene TRBV4-2; D is ambiguous. V dropped 4 bases and J dropped 8 bases, with 15 bases sitting between them. The CDR3 has 14 amino acids. Germline V gene lookup returns CDR1 LGHNA and CDR2 YNFKEQ. DNA of the CDR3: TGTGCCAGCAGCCCATTCCAACTAGCGGACACCATATATTTT. As protein: CASSPFQLADTIYF.

The V and J genes are TRBV5-6 and TRBJ2-4; no clear D gene. Germline loops: CDR1 SGHDT, CDR2 YYEEEE. V was cut by 0 bases and J by 0 bases, with 10 bases left in between. CDR3 length equals 16 residues. This chain's CDR3 is CASSLDNRLAKNIQYF. The CDR3 nucleotides are TGTGCCAGCAGCTTGGACAACAGACTAGCCAAAAACATTCAGTACTTC.

This chain connects TRBV7-2 to TRBJ1-2, with D possibly matching TRBD1 (5 bases). Germline V lookup: CDR1 SGHTA, CDR2 FQGNSA. The CDR3 has 14 amino acids. The V gene lost 2 bases and the J gene lost 8 bases, with 15 bases spanning the gap. In DNA form, the CDR3 reads TGTGCCAGCAGCTTACAGGGTTTAACGGGAGGCTACACCTTC. Its translation: CASSLQGLTGGYTF.

The chain employs TRBV28 and TRBJ1-2, with D possibly matching TRBD1 (5 bases). This CDR3 region has 15 residues. Germline V gives CDR1 MDHEN, CDR2 SYDVKM. V gave up 6 bases and J gave up 4 bases, with 18 bases separating them. The CDR3 sequence is CASRGPGQLGYGYTF. The CDR3 DNA is TGTGCCAGCAGGGGACCGGGCCAATTGGGCTATGGCTACACCTTC.

The chain uses TRBV27 and TRBJ2-7, with TRBD2 as a possible D gene (5 bases). V was shortened by 9 bases and J by 0 bases, with 15 bases between the two germline ends. Germline CDR1 reads MNHEY; CDR2 reads SMNVEV (reference sequence). The CDR3 is 14 amino acids. The CDR3 reads CASWTLSSSYEQYF. CDR3 nucleotide sequence: TGTGCCAGTTGGACTTTATCGAGCTCCTACGAGCAGTACTTC.

As DNA, the CDR3 is TGTGCCAGCAGTGAGGGACAGAACTCGTACGAGCAGTACTTC. It is translated as CASSEGQNSYEQYF. The chain combines TRBV2 with TRBJ2-7; 7 bases line up with TRBD1. Germline-derived CDR1 and CDR2 are SNHLY and FYNNEI. CDR3 length: 14 residues. J lost 4 bases, V lost 3 bases, and 6 bases had no gene match. Combining the CDR3 with reference TRBV2 and TRBJ2-7 gives the whole variable domain EPEVTQTPSHQVTQMGQEVILRCVPISNHLYFYWYRQILGQKVEFLVSFYNNEISEKSEIFDDQFSVERPDGSNFTLKIRSTKLEDSAMYFCASSEGQNSYEQYFGPGTRLTVT.

This clone has just one count. The chain recombines TRBV11-2 with TRBJ2-7, with 11 bases lining up with TRBD2. The germline CDR1 and CDR2 sequences are SGHAT and FQNNGV. The trim removed 7 bases at V and 0 bases at J, leaving 5 bases unmatched. CDR3 length: 15 amino acids. CDR3 bases: TGTGCCAGCAACTATAGCGGGGGGGCCTCCTACGAGCAGTACTTC. It is translated as CASNYSGGASYEQYF.

This rearrangement joins TRBV5-6 to TRBJ1-5; a possible D gene is TRBD1 (6 bases). Germline V gene lookup returns CDR1 SGHDT and CDR2 YYEEEE. Between the trimmed V and J ends, which lost 5 bases and 0 bases, there was a span of 12 bases. This CDR3 is built from 15 residues. The CDR3 spells CASSSDRNSNQPQHF. The CDR3 nucleotides read TGTGCCAGCAGTTCGGACAGAAATAGCAATCAGCCCCAGCATTTT.